This entry features one T cell receptor beta chain sequence. Per the original data handling: Amplification of reference gene primers was used by the study to estimate nucleated cell counts. Profiling relied on immunoSEQ multiplex PCR, and the TCRdb table lists in-frame clones only, not all of them. V and J calls and clone size are given by that table; D and trimming were obtained from the DNA. The sample lists around 200,000 clones; around 82% were seen once. The sample originates from a study of blood T cell repertoires in COVID-19. Across the whole study: COVID-19 samples, acute and convalescent, were from the United States, Italy and Spain. The cDNA or gDNA used as material had been derived from T cells, B-cell-depleted T cells, or PBMCs.

V lost 6 bases, J lost 6 bases, and 14 bases lay in between. The CDR3 has 14 amino acids. CDR1 is SEHNR and CDR2 is FQNEAQ in the germline V gene (reference sequence). Sequencing used peripheral blood. This chain links TRBV7-9 with TRBJ1-4, with D hard to call. This receptor was taken from a man between 35 and 55 years old with active or convalescent COVID-19. CDR3 protein: CASSALVSDEKLFF. CDR3 nucleotide sequence: TGTGCCAGCAGTGCGCTCGTCAGCGATGAAAAACTGTTTTTT.